What follows are 19 T cell receptor beta chains derived from one specimen sequenced in a study of T cells in narcolepsy. Profiled with immunoSEQ multiplex PCR; TCRdb holds only in-frame clones, not every one. The data show around 15,000 clones, 85% seen once. Sequences were obtained from memory (CD45RA-) CD4+ T cells from blood. These receptors all stem from a human donor in good health.

The chain combines TRBV7-2 with TRBJ2-1; TRBD2 matches at 8 bases. The germline V gene encodes CDR1 SGHTA and CDR2 FQGNSA. The trim removed 0 bases at V and 3 bases at J, leaving 4 bases unmatched. CDR3 length: 16 residues. The CDR3 loop reads CASSLAVAGLYNEQFF. The DNA for the CDR3 is TGTGCCAGCAGCTTAGCAGTAGCGGGACTCTACAATGAGCAGTTCTTC.

The chain is built from TRBV18 and TRBJ1-1; D unclear. CDR3 length equals 13 residues. The germline V and J ends were trimmed by 4 bases and 6 bases, with 12 bases remaining between them. Germline values: CDR1 KGHSH, CDR2 LQKENI. The CDR3 DNA is TGTGCCAGCTCACACCCTATTACGTCTGAAGCTTTCTTT. Translation gives CASSHPITSEAFF.

The chain employs TRBV6-4 and TRBJ2-3; D call uncertain. From germline, CDR1 is MRHNA and CDR2 SNTAGT. The CDR3 contains 14 residues. Trimming removed 0 bases from V and 2 bases from J, with 6 bases in between. CDR3 region: CASSDSPSTDTQYF. The CDR3 DNA reads TGTGCCAGCAGTGACTCGCCCTCCACAGATACGCAGTATTTT.

Points on this clone: This CDR3 is also generated by other DNA sequences in the sample. The chain has TRBV12-5 and TRBJ2-7, with TRBD1 matching over 8 bases. This CDR3 comprises 16 residues. Germline assignment: CDR1 LGHNT and CDR2 FRNRAP. V dropped 9 bases and J dropped 3; count of bases not matched to a gene: 16. CDR3 residues: CASGASPRGPGYEQYF. The CDR3 DNA sequence: TGTGCTAGCGGTGCCAGCCCCAGGGGGCCGGGCTACGAGCAGTACTTC.

The chain employs TRBV11-2 and TRBJ2-7, with D possibly being TRBD1 (5 bases). The length of the CDR3 is 14 residues. V lost 2 bases to trimming and J lost 1 base, with 9 bases between them. Germline V gives CDR1 SGHAT, CDR2 FQNNGV. This chain's CDR3 is CASSLQPGSYEQYF. For the CDR3, the DNA is TGTGCCAGCAGCTTACAACCAGGGTCCTACGAGCAGTACTTC.

The chain combines TRBV14 with TRBJ2-3; no clear D. This CDR3 comprises 13 residues. CDR1 and CDR2 (germline): SGHDN, FVKESK. The V end was cut by 2 bases, the J end by 9 bases, with 12 bases between. In nucleotides, the CDR3 is TGTGCCAGCAGCCAAATGATCCGGGCCACGCAGTATTTT. It specifies CASSQMIRATQYF.

The V gene is TRBV28, the J gene TRBJ1-2; 10 bases fit TRBD1. CDR3 size: 15 residues. The V gene end was trimmed by 3 bases and the J gene end by 6 bases; junction bases not matched to a gene: 7. Germline values: CDR1 MDHEN, CDR2 SYDVKM. The CDR3 nucleotides are TGTGCCAGCAGTTTCCCCTGGGGACAGGGGAATGGCTACACCTTC. Translation gives CASSFPWGQGNGYTF.

This chain links TRBV13 with TRBJ2-5, with 10 nucleotides matching TRBD1. Looked up from germline, CDR1 is PRHDT and CDR2 is FYEKMQ (reference sequence). The CDR3 length is 15 residues. Losses at the gene ends were 5 bases for V and 5 bases for J; bases not matched to a gene: 8. CDR3 residues: CASSTRTGGKETQYF. Written as DNA, the CDR3 is TGTGCCAGCAGCACAAGGACAGGGGGGAAGGAGACCCAGTACTTC.

The CDR3 loop is CASSQVLGLEQYF. The CDR3 coding sequence is TGTGCCAGCAGCCAAGTACTCGGACTCGAGCAGTACTTC. The genes are TRBV14 and TRBJ2-7, with TRBD2 as a possible D gene (5 bases). CDR3 length: 13 residues. Germline V lookup: CDR1 SGHDN, CDR2 FVKESK. Deletions cut 1 base from V and 6 bases from J, with 10 bases between.

This clone was detected only a few times. This chain's CDR3 is CASSLDAYEQYF. The CDR3 nucleotides read TGCGCCAGCAGCTTGGACGCCTACGAGCAGTACTTC. The chain combines TRBV5-1 with TRBJ2-7; D is unresolved. Per the germline V gene, CDR1 is SGHRS and CDR2 is YFSETQ. This CDR3 is built from 12 residues. The V end lost 0 bases, the J end lost 2 bases, and 3 bases lay between the germline ends.

J is TRBJ1-1 and V is TRBV5-1; D is undetermined. The V end lost 0 bases, the J end lost 4 bases, and 16 bases lay between the germline ends. Germline V lookup: CDR1 SGHRS, CDR2 YFSETQ. The CDR3 spans 16 residues. CDR3 amino acids: CASSLDEGAVGTEAFF. CDR3 in DNA: TGCGCCAGCAGCTTGGACGAGGGCGCGGTGGGCACTGAAGCTTTCTTT.

DNA for the CDR3: TGTGCCAGCAGCCAAAGAGGGCGTCCAACTAATGAAAAACTGTTTTTT. This translates into CASSQRGRPTNEKLFF. The J gene is TRBJ1-4, the V gene TRBV7-2; the D is unclear. CDR3 size: 16 residues. The germline CDR1 and CDR2 sequences are SGHTA and FQGNSA. V shed 5 bases and J shed 0 bases, with 13 bases lying between them.

Comment on this clone: As the CDR3 is not closed by the conserved phenylalanine or tryptophan, this likely results from a read error. V and J are TRBV19 and TRBJ2-7, with 9 bases matching TRBD2. After removal of 3 bases from V and 0 bases from J, the junction contained 3 bases not matched to a gene. The CDR3 is 15 residues long. Looked up from germline, CDR1 is LNHDA and CDR2 is SQIVND (reference sequence). CDR3 loop: CASSIGTSNSYEQYI. The CDR3 bases are TGTGCCAGTAGTATTGGGACTAGCAACTCCTACGAGCAGTACATC.

The CDR3 DNA reads as TGCGCCAGCAGTGAGAATCTCGCCATTCAGTACTTC. It specifies CASSENLAIQYF. The gene calls are TRBV10-2 and TRBJ2-4; D unclear. Germline assignment: CDR1 WSHSY and CDR2 SAAADI. The V end was cut by 2 bases, the J end by 9 bases, with 8 bases between. The CDR3 totals 12 residues.

The rearrangement uses TRBV6-6 and TRBJ1-5; no reliable D call. Germline CDR1 reads MNHNY; CDR2 reads SVGAGI (reference sequence). CDR3 length: 13 amino acids. Deletions cut 1 base from V and 6 bases from J, with 7 bases between. Here the CDR3 DNA reads TGTGCCAGCAGTTACTACCCGGGTCAGCCCCAGCATTTT. It codes for CASSYYPGQPQHF.

The CDR3 region is CASSPRGGGRQPQHF. The CDR3 DNA follows: TGTGCCAGCAGCCCCCGAGGGGGTGGCAGGCAGCCCCAGCATTTT. The chain uses TRBV7-2 and TRBJ1-5; D is possibly TRBD1 (6 bases). The CDR3 is made up of 15 amino acids. V dropped 5 bases and J dropped 7 bases, with 18 bases sitting between them. Germline-derived CDR1 and CDR2 are SGHTA and FQGNSA.

The DNA of the CDR3 is TGTGCCAGCGGTGATCGGGGCCAAGGTGAGACCCAGTACTTC. Translated, it gives CASGDRGQGETQYF. This chain joins TRBV7-2 and TRBJ2-5; D is perhaps TRBD1 or TRBD2 (5 bases each). Per the germline V gene, CDR1 is SGHTA and CDR2 is FQGNSA. The CDR3 is 14 residues long. Trimming took off 8 bases at V and 5 bases at J, with 18 bases between the two ends.

The CDR3 reads CASSPNRVSGYTF. CDR3 nucleotide sequence: TGCGCCAGCAGCCCTAACAGGGTTTCTGGCTACACCTTC. The chain recombines TRBV10-1 with TRBJ1-2; maybe TRBD1 (6 bases). The CDR3 consists of 13 residues. Germline lookup yields CDR1 WNHNN and CDR2 SYGVQD (reference sequence). Trimming took 6 bases from V and 7 from J, leaving 15 bases between them.

This clone came up once. The chain uses TRBV27 and TRBJ2-1; 13 bases are shared with TRBD2. Germline CDR1 and CDR2: MNHEY and SMNVEV (reference sequence). V trimming: 6 bases; J trimming: 9 bases; junction bases outside the gene matches: 11. This CDR3 is built from 16 residues. CDR3: CASRKAGLAGVGEQFF. CDR3 nucleotides: TGTGCCAGCAGGAAGGCCGGACTAGCGGGAGTGGGTGAGCAGTTCTTC.